The 20 T cell receptor beta chains reported below all come from one sample, sequenced in a study of OX40 agonist ivuxolimab in advanced cancers. TCRdb's copy holds only in-frame clones and misses some; the assay was immunoSEQ multiplex PCR. This sample has about 38,000 clones, with over 60% found just once. The source was CD4+ or CD8+ T cells sorted from blood, collected in a trial of the OX40 agonist ivuxolimab. These receptors all come from an adult with an advanced solid tumor such as melanoma, head and neck, liver or kidney cancer.

This clone has just one count. The chain employs TRBV7-9 and TRBJ2-1; no definite D call. Germline CDR1 SEHNR, CDR2 FQNEAQ (reference sequence). The CDR3 is 13 amino acids. Trimming took 5 bases from V and 2 from J, leaving 7 bases between them. The CDR3 DNA follows: TGTGCCAGCAGCCCATTTACCTACAATGAGCAGTTCTTC. Translating gives CASSPFTYNEQFF.

The rearrangement uses TRBV18 and TRBJ1-2; D may be TRBD1 (5 bases). Germline V CDR1 and CDR2: KGHSH, LQKENI. The V gene lost 0 bases and the J gene lost 7 bases, with 12 bases spanning the gap. CDR3 length: 14 residues. In DNA form, the CDR3 reads TGTGCCAGCTCACCACCGCAGGGTGTCTCTGGCTACACCTTC. Residues: CASSPPQGVSGYTF. Together with reference TRBV18 and TRBJ1-2, the CDR3 gives the full variable domain: NAGVMQNPRHLVRRRGQEARLRCSPMKGHSHVYWYRQLPEEGLKFMVYLQKENIIDESGMPKERFSAEFPKEGPSILRIQQVVRGDSAAYFCASSPPQGVSGYTFGSGTRLTVV.

The CDR3 nucleotides read TGCGCCAGCAGCTCTACGGGCTCTGGGGCCAACGTCCTGACTTTC. It codes for CASSSTGSGANVLTF. This chain joins TRBV5-1 and TRBJ2-6; D is unresolved. The CDR3 loop spans 15 amino acids. The ends were cut back, 3 bases at V and 0 bases at J, with 7 bases in the middle. Germline V gives CDR1 SGHRS, CDR2 YFSETQ.

V gene TRBV6-5 combines with J gene TRBJ2-6; possible D gene TRBD1, 5 bases. The V end lost 7 bases, the J end lost 0 bases, and 10 bases lay between the germline ends. This CDR3 region has 15 residues. Germline assignment: CDR1 MNHEY and CDR2 SVGAGI. The CDR3 is CASKTGYSGANVLTF. The CDR3 DNA follows: TGTGCCAGCAAAACAGGATACTCTGGGGCCAACGTCCTGACTTTC.

This rearrangement joins TRBV11-2 to TRBJ2-3, with TRBD2 as a possible D gene (5 bases). Germline lookup yields CDR1 SGHAT and CDR2 FQNNGV. The CDR3 runs to 14 residues. V was cut by 2 bases and J by 0 bases, with 6 bases left in between. CDR3 bases: TGTGCCAGCAGCTTAAGCGGTAGCACAGATACGCAGTATTTT. Translating gives CASSLSGSTDTQYF.

V gene TRBV30 combines with J gene TRBJ2-5; D gene uncertain. The CDR3 sequence is 11 residues long. Between the trimmed V and J ends, which lost 4 bases and 7 bases, there was a span of 10 bases. Germline CDR1 and CDR2: GTSNPN and SVGIG (reference sequence). CDR3 bases: TGTGCCTGGACCCCCGGCGCGACCCAGTACTTC. Protein sequence: CAWTPGATQYF. Filled out from reference TRBV30 and TRBJ2-5, the complete variable domain reads SQTIHQWPATLVQPVGSPLSLECTVEGTSNPNLYWYRQAAGRGLQLLFYSVGIGQISSEVPQNLSASRPQDRQFILSSKKLLLSDSGFYLCAWTPGATQYFGPGTRLLVL.

This chain uses TRBV5-1 with TRBJ2-1; 10 nucleotides line up with TRBD2. CDR3 length: 16 amino acids. CDR1 is SGHRS and CDR2 is YFSETQ in the germline V gene. V shed 4 bases, J shed 2 bases, and the junction held 6 bases outside the gene matches. The CDR3 region has the DNA TGCGCCAGCAGCCCATCAGCGGGAGGGGCCTACAATGAGCAGTTCTTC. This encodes CASSPSAGGAYNEQFF. Full variable domain (missing parts from reference TRBV5-1 and TRBJ2-1): KAGVTQTPRYLIKTRGQQVTLSCSPISGHRSVSWYQQTPGQGLQFLFEYFSETQRNKGNFPGRFSGRQFSNSRSEMNVSTLELGDSALYLCASSPSAGGAYNEQFFGPGTRLTVL.

The J gene is TRBJ1-2, the V gene TRBV7-2; possibly TRBD1 for D (5 bases). Germline CDR1 SGHTA, CDR2 FQGNSA. Trimming took 0 bases from V and 5 from J, leaving 13 bases between them. The CDR3 sequence is 15 residues long. The CDR3 DNA is TGTGCCAGCAGCTTAGCGGAAACAGGCCTTTATGGCTACACCTTC. This gives the protein CASSLAETGLYGYTF.

This chain connects TRBV2 to TRBJ1-2; 10 bases are shared with TRBD1. CDR3 length: 14 amino acids. V shed 5 bases and J 8 bases; nucleotides not matched to a gene: 8. Germline values: CDR1 SNHLY, CDR2 FYNNEI. CDR3 nucleotides: TGTGCCAGCAGTTACCCCGGGACAGGGGACGGCTACACCTTC. Its translation: CASSYPGTGDGYTF.

The chain uses TRBV19 and TRBJ1-1, with 9 bases aligning to TRBD1. The CDR3 runs 14 residues. CDR1 and CDR2 (germline): LNHDA, SQIVND (reference sequence). With V trimmed by 6 bases and J by 5 bases, 7 bases remained unmatched. The CDR3 coding sequence is TGTGCCAGTAGAAAGAGAGGACAGGGGACTGAAGCTTTCTTT. It yields the protein CASRKRGQGTEAFF.

The chain combines TRBV11-1 with TRBJ2-5; D is possibly TRBD1 or TRBD2 (5 bases each). This CDR3 has 15 amino acids. Germline lookup yields CDR1 SGHAT and CDR2 FQDESV (reference sequence). Deletions cut 4 bases from V and 4 bases from J, with 16 bases between. For the CDR3, the DNA is TGTGCCAGCAGCTCGGGGCGACTGGCCGGAGAGACCCAGTACTTC. Amino acids: CASSSGRLAGETQYF.

The chain has TRBV2 and TRBJ2-1; TRBD1 is a possible D gene (7 bases). CDR1 SNHLY and CDR2 FYNNEI come from the germline V gene. The germline V and J ends were trimmed by 2 bases and 2 bases, with 10 bases remaining between them. The CDR3 runs to 15 residues. The CDR3 protein is CASSELRGAYNEQFF. The CDR3 DNA reads TGTGCCAGCAGTGAACTCAGGGGGGCCTACAATGAGCAGTTCTTC.

The J gene is TRBJ2-4, the V gene TRBV11-2; D may correspond to TRBD1 or TRBD2 (5 bases each). Germline CDR1 SGHAT, CDR2 FQNNGV. The CDR3 loop spans 14 amino acids. The ends were cut back, 5 bases at V and 6 bases at J, with 14 bases in the middle. CDR3 nucleotides: TGTGCCAGCAGCGAGGGGTCTAGGGGAAACATTCAGTACTTC. This gives the protein CASSEGSRGNIQYF.

The V call is TRBV6-5, the J call TRBJ2-7; D gene unclear. CDR3 size: 15 residues. The germline V gene has CDR1 MNHEY and CDR2 SVGAGI. V dropped 6 bases and J dropped 3 bases, with 18 bases sitting between them. Written as DNA, the CDR3 is TGTGCCAGCAGATCCACTGACAACATTGTCTACGAGCAGTACTTC. Protein: CASRSTDNIVYEQYF.

This clone was recorded a few times. The chain has TRBV19 and TRBJ2-7, with 8 bases that match TRBD1. This CDR3 contains 16 residues. Unmatched junction bases numbered 9, after V lost 5 bases and J lost 0 bases. The germline gives CDR1 LNHDA, CDR2 SQIVND (reference sequence). The CDR3 sequence: CASSSSVGTGSYEQYF. Here the CDR3 DNA reads TGTGCCAGTAGTTCCTCGGTAGGGACAGGCTCCTACGAGCAGTACTTC. Using reference TRBV19 and TRBJ2-7 for the parts outside the CDR3, the full variable domain is DGGITQSPKYLFRKEGQNVTLSCEQNLNHDAMYWYRQDPGQGLRLIYYSQIVNDFQKGDIAEGYSVSREKKESFPLTVTSAQKNPTAFYLCASSSSVGTGSYEQYFGPGTRLTVT.

This chain uses TRBV11-3 with TRBJ2-3; TRBD1 might be the D (5 bases). V lost 1 base and J lost 10, with 12 bases in between. Germline-derived CDR1 and CDR2 are SGHNT and YENEEA. CDR3 length: 13 residues. The CDR3 spells CASSLGQSEAQYF. CDR3 sequence (DNA): TGTGCCAGCAGCTTAGGACAGTCCGAGGCGCAGTATTTT.

V gene TRBV11-1 combines with J gene TRBJ1-5; perhaps TRBD1 as D (5 bases). CDR1 and CDR2 from the germline V gene are SGHAT and FQDESV (reference sequence). V lost 2 bases, J lost 7 bases, and 15 bases lay in between. This CDR3 contains 15 residues. The CDR3 DNA reads as TGTGCCAGCAGCTTAAAAGGGGAGGGAGGGCAGCCCCAGCATTTT. Protein product: CASSLKGEGGQPQHF. The variable domain in full, completed from reference TRBV11-1 and TRBJ1-5, reads EAEVAQSPRYKITEKSQAVAFWCDPISGHATLYWYRQILGQGPELLVQFQDESVVDDSQLPKDRFSAERLKGVDSTLKIQPAELGDSAMYLCASSLKGEGGQPQHFGDGTRLSIL.

The CDR3 protein is CASSLIGTAYGYTF. DNA for the CDR3: TGTGCCAGCAGCTTAATCGGGACGGCCTATGGCTACACCTTC. V is TRBV7-2 and J is TRBJ1-2, with D perhaps TRBD1 (5 bases). The CDR3 contains 14 residues. Germline V CDR1 and CDR2: SGHTA, FQGNSA. The ends were cut back, 2 bases at V and 4 bases at J, with 11 bases in the middle.

This clone was observed a single time. The chain recombines TRBV7-9 with TRBJ1-5, with 7 bases lining up with TRBD1. Germline-derived CDR1 and CDR2 are SEHNR and FQNEAQ (reference sequence). V shed 1 base, J shed 6 bases, and the junction held 9 bases outside the gene matches. This CDR3 contains 16 residues. CDR3 in DNA: TGTGCCAGCAGCTTAGGGTTGGGGTCAGGGGGTCAGCCCCAGCATTTT. This codes for CASSLGLGSGGQPQHF. The variable domain in full, completed from reference TRBV7-9 and TRBJ1-5, reads DTGVSQNPRHKITKRGQNVTFRCDPISEHNRLYWYRQTLGQGPEFLTYFQNEAQLEKSRLLSDRFSAERPKGSFSTLEIQRTEQGDSAMYLCASSLGLGSGGQPQHFGDGTRLSIL.

V usage is TRBV30 and J usage is TRBJ2-1; a possible D gene is TRBD1 (5 bases). The CDR3 covers 12 residues. V lost 3 bases, J lost 6 bases, and 9 bases lay in between. The V gene's germline CDR1 is GTSNPN and CDR2 SVGIG (reference sequence). The CDR3 DNA sequence: TGTGCCTGGAGGGGGCGCGTCAATGAGCAGTTCTTC. This codes for CAWRGRVNEQFF.